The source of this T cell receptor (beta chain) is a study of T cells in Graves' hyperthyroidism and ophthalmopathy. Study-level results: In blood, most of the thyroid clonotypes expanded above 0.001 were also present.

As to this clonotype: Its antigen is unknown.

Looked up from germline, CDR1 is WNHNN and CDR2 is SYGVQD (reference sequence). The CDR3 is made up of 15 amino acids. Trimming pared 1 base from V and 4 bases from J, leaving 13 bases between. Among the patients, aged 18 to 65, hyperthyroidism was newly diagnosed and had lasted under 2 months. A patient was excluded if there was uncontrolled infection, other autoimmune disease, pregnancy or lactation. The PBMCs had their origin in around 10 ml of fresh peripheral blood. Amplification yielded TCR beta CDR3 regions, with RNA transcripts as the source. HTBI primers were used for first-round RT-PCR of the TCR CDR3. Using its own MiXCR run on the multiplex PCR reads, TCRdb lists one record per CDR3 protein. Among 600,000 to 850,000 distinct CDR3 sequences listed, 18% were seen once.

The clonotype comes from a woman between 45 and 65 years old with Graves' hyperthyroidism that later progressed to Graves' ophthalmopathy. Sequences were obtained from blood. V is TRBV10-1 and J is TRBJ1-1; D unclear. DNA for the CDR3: TGCGCCAGCAGTGAGTTTAAGGGAAGTATCACTGAAGCTTTCTTT. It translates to CASSEFKGSITEAFF.